The 18 T cell receptor beta chains given below trace back to one sample, sequenced in a study of T cell clonality in common variable immunodeficiency. The repertoire was sequenced with immunoSEQ multiplex PCR; TCRdb's copy has only in-frame clones and lacks some. In total the sample includes about 64,000 clones, none of them seen once. Material for sequencing was peripheral blood mononuclear cells. Receptors originate from a person aged 18-70 years in good health.

This clone was counted ten times or more. The read stops 3 residues short of the end of the CDR3; the missing end is completed from the germline J gene. The chain combines TRBV20-1 with TRBJ2-1, with 7 positions matching TRBD1. CDR1 is DFQATT, CDR2 SNEGSKA, per germline (reference sequence). Germline trimming cut 0 bases from V and 7 bases from J; bases unmatched to any gene: 3. The CDR3 has 13 amino acids. CDR3 bases read: TGCAGTGCTAGAGACTTCAGGGGGAATGAG. Its translation: CSARDFRGNE. The complete CDR3 protein is CSARDFRGNEQFF.

About this clone: The read halts 3 residues ahead of the CDR3 end, with the missing end drawn from the germline J gene. This sequence joins TRBV2 and TRBJ1-5, with D maybe TRBD1 (5 bases). From germline, CDR1 is SNHLY and CDR2 FYNNEI. The germline V and J ends were trimmed by 6 bases and 5 bases, with 5 bases remaining between them. The length of the CDR3 is 11 residues. CDR3 amino acids: CASSRDQPQHF. The CDR3 bases that were read are TGTGCCAGCAGCAGGGATCAGCCC.

This clone was seen a handful of times. From the germline J gene comes the end of the CDR3, since the read stops 3 residues before it. V and J are TRBV20-1 and TRBJ2-1; tentative D call: TRBD2 (6 bases). V lost 0 bases to trimming and J lost 7 bases, with 13 bases between them. The germline V gene encodes CDR1 DFQATT and CDR2 SNEGSKA (reference sequence). The CDR3 has 14 amino acids. CDR3 amino acids: CSAREWSRGNEQFF. Incomplete CDR3 DNA: TGCAGTGCTAGAGAATGGTCCCGGGGGAATGAG.

This clone appeared many times. The sequence runs out 3 residues before the end of the CDR3; the remainder is reconstructed from the germline J gene. This chain uses TRBV11-2 with TRBJ2-5; D may be TRBD2 (6 bases). V was trimmed by 2 bases and J by 4 bases, leaving 8 bases between them. The CDR3 is 13 amino acids. Germline V gene sequence: CDR1 SGHAT, CDR2 FQNNGV. This CDR3 reads CASSLTGVETQYF. CDR3 bases read: TGTGCCAGCAGCTTAACGGGGGTAGAGACC.

This clone showed up many times. From the germline J gene comes the end of the CDR3, since the read stops 3 residues before it. The J gene is TRBJ2-4, the V gene TRBV7-3, with TRBD1 matching over 10 bases. Germline lookup yields CDR1 SGHTA and CDR2 FQGTGA. The CDR3 spans 16 residues. CDR3 DNA (partial): TGTGCCAGCAGCGGCGAAGGGACAGGGGCCTTTTTACAT. This encodes CASSGEGTGAFLH. The CDR3 as a whole reads CASSGEGTGAFLHQYF.

This clone was recorded many times. From the germline J gene comes the end of the CDR3, since the read stops 3 residues before it. The J gene is TRBJ2-5, the V gene TRBV29-1; TRBD1 matches 8 bases. With V trimmed by 6 bases and J by 7 bases, 10 bases remained unmatched. CDR1 and CDR2 from the germline V gene are SQVTM and ANQGSEA. The length of the CDR3 is 13 residues. CDR3 region: CSVDGTGDGTQYF. The sequenced CDR3 bases are TGCAGCGTGGATGGGACAGGAGACGGGACC. Full variable domain (rest looked up from reference TRBV29-1 and TRBJ2-5): SAVISQKPSRDICQRGTSLTIQCQVDSQVTMMFWYRQQPGQSLTLIATANQGSEATYESGFVIDKFPISRPNLTFSTLTVSNMSPEDSSIYLCSVDGTGDGTQYFGPGTRLLVL.

This clone was seen repeatedly, ten times or more. The sequence runs out 3 residues before the end of the CDR3; the remainder is reconstructed from the germline J gene. The V call is TRBV11-2, the J call TRBJ2-1; TRBD2 agrees at 9 bases. Germline CDR1 and CDR2: SGHAT and FQNNGV. The CDR3 totals 15 residues. With V trimmed by 5 bases and J by 3 bases, 5 bases remained unmatched. The CDR3 is CASSPSSGIYNEQFF. Partial CDR3 DNA: TGTGCCAGCAGCCCCTCTAGCGGGATCTACAATGAG. The full variable domain, rest sourced from reference TRBV11-2 and TRBJ2-1, is EAGVAQSPRYKIIEKRQSVAFWCNPISGHATLYWYQQILGQGPKLLIQFQNNGVVDDSQLPKDRFSAERLKGVDSTLKIQPAKLEDSAVYLCASSPSSGIYNEQFFGPGTRLTVL.

This clone was observed at least ten times. Sequencing ends 3 residues short of the CDR3 end; the germline J gene provides the rest. This sequence joins TRBV29-1 and TRBJ2-7; 8 bases are shared with TRBD1. Germline CDR1 is SQVTM and CDR2 is ANQGSEA. V trimming: 4 bases; J trimming: 3 bases; junction bases outside the gene matches: 2. The CDR3 runs to 12 residues. CDR3: CSVGQGYYEQYF. Partial CDR3 DNA: TGCAGCGTTGGACAGGGGTACTACGAG.

Worth noting for this clone: The read halts 3 residues ahead of the CDR3 end, with the missing end drawn from the germline J gene. This sequence joins TRBV20-1 and TRBJ2-7; 10 bases match TRBD2. V shed 0 bases, J shed 3 bases, and the junction held 5 bases outside the gene matches. The V gene's germline CDR1 is DFQATT and CDR2 SNEGSKA (reference sequence). This CDR3 has 15 amino acids. The covered CDR3 bases are TGCAGTGCTAGAGATCTGGGACTAGCGAACTACGAG. It translates to CSARDLGLANYE. The whole CDR3 sequence is CSARDLGLANYEQYF.

There are many counts of this clone. The read stops 3 residues short of the end of the CDR3; the missing end is completed from the germline J gene. The gene calls are TRBV30 and TRBJ1-2; TRBD1 matches at 8 bases. With V trimmed by 2 bases and J by 3 bases, 8 bases remained unmatched. The CDR3 loop spans 15 amino acids. Germline values: CDR1 GTSNPN, CDR2 SVGIG (reference sequence). The CDR3 loop reads CAWSLGAGGYYGYTF. Partial CDR3 DNA: TGTGCCTGGAGTCTGGGGGCAGGGGGCTACTATGGC.

There are many counts of this clone. This CDR3 is CASSQGRMNTEAFF. CDR3 DNA (partial): TGTGCCAGTAGCCAGGGGAGAATGAACACTGAA. The rearrangement uses TRBV19 and TRBJ1-1; D may be TRBD1 (6 bases). Read data end 3 residues before the CDR3 end; the end is taken from the germline J gene. Deletions cut 6 bases from V and 0 bases from J, with 11 bases between. The germline V gene has CDR1 LNHDA and CDR2 SQIVND (reference sequence). This CDR3 has 14 amino acids.

This clone was observed many times. The read halts 3 residues ahead of the CDR3 end, with the missing end drawn from the germline J gene. The V call is TRBV30, the J call TRBJ1-1; D gene unclear. The ends were cut back, 0 bases at V and 0 bases at J, with 17 bases in the middle. Per the germline V gene, CDR1 is GTSNPN and CDR2 is SVGIG (reference sequence). The CDR3 is 17 amino acids. The CDR3 reads CAWSVLTASVLNTEAFF. The part of the CDR3 DNA that was read is TGTGCCTGGAGTGTACTAACGGCCTCGGTCCTGAACACTGAA.

This clone has a handful of counts. The CDR3 goes on 3 residues after the read ends, and that part is filled in from the germline J gene. This chain joins TRBV19 and TRBJ2-1, with a tentative D call TRBD2 (5 bases). CDR3 size: 15 residues. Germline V gene sequence: CDR1 LNHDA, CDR2 SQIVND (reference sequence). V lost 3 bases to trimming and J lost 9 bases, with 18 bases between them. Here the CDR3 reads CASSIILASTGEQFF. The covered CDR3 bases are TGTGCCAGTAGTATCATATTAGCGTCTACTGGTGAG. The full variable domain, completed using reference TRBV19 and TRBJ2-1, is DGGITQSPKYLFRKEGQNVTLSCEQNLNHDAMYWYRQDPGQGLRLIYYSQIVNDFQKGDIAEGYSVSREKKESFPLTVTSAQKNPTAFYLCASSIILASTGEQFFGPGTRLTVL.

This clone has ten or more counts. The sequenced fragment ends 3 residues before the CDR3 boundary, so the rest is inferred from the germline J gene. The chain is built from TRBV4-1 and TRBJ2-2; 7 bases are shared with TRBD1. The germline CDR1 and CDR2 sequences are MGHRA and YSYEKL. J gave up 7 bases and V 1 base, and 15 bases lay outside the gene matches. CDR3 length: 18 residues. The CDR3: CASSQASPTGTWVGELFF. The sequenced CDR3 bases are TGCGCCAGCAGCCAAGCCTCCCCGACAGGGACCTGGGTCGGGGAG.

The sample holds many counts of this clone. The read ends 3 residues before the CDR3 terminus; that terminus is restored from the germline J gene. This chain connects TRBV5-1 to TRBJ2-5; 11 bases fit TRBD2. The CDR3 has 17 amino acids. V gave up 2 bases and J gave up 5 bases; unmatched junction bases: 11. CDR1 is SGHRS, CDR2 YFSETQ, per germline. This chain's CDR3 is CASSLLLAGAAGETQYF. Partial CDR3 DNA: TGCGCCAGCAGCTTATTACTAGCGGGAGCGGCCGGCGAGACC.

This clone was found many times. The read ends 3 residues before the CDR3 terminus; that terminus is restored from the germline J gene. The chain recombines TRBV5-1 with TRBJ1-2; D call uncertain. This CDR3 region has 15 residues. Trimming cost V 0 bases and J 3 bases, with 12 bases left between them. Germline CDR1 SGHRS, CDR2 YFSETQ. Partial CDR3 DNA: TGCGCCAGCAGCTTGGTATTAGGTGCGGACTATGGC. As protein: CASSLVLGADYG. The whole CDR3 sequence is CASSLVLGADYGYTF.

This clone has at least ten counts. The CDR3 goes on 3 residues after the read ends, and that part is filled in from the germline J gene. This chain uses TRBV5-1 with TRBJ2-7, with TRBD2 matching 8 bases. The CDR3 sequence is 16 residues long. Germline CDR1 is SGHRS and CDR2 is YFSETQ. Trimming took 6 bases from V and 1 from J; bases not matched to a gene: 12. This CDR3 reads CASIHGAGGPSYEQYF. Incomplete CDR3 DNA: TGCGCCAGCATCCATGGGGCGGGGGGCCCATCCTACGAG.

This clone has ten or more counts. Sequencing ends 3 residues short of the CDR3 end; the germline J gene provides the rest. This chain uses TRBV20-1 with TRBJ2-7; 7 bases align to TRBD2. CDR1 is DFQATT and CDR2 is SNEGSKA in the germline V gene (reference sequence). There are 12 residues in the CDR3. The V gene end was trimmed by 4 bases and the J gene end by 2 bases; junction bases not matched to a gene: 2. The covered CDR3 bases are TGCAGTGCTAAGGCGGGGGCCTACGAG. This encodes CSAKAGAYE. The CDR3 in its entirety is CSAKAGAYEQYF.